These 18 T cell receptor beta chains were all obtained from the same sample, sequenced in a study of T cell repertoires in cytomegalovirus infection. TCRdb independently ran MiXCR on the reads; one entry per CDR3 protein. The repertoire holds fewer than 650,000 distinct CDR3 sequences, with just under 40% as singletons. These receptors are not linked to any known antigen. The sequencing used cultured PBMCs, collected from culture after CMV antigen stimulation. Receptors originate from a human donor in good health (CMV status not recorded). Some clones in this sample may be carry-over from other donors' samples.

The sample holds a few counts of this clonotype. J is TRBJ1-5 and V is TRBV10-2; D not resolved. From germline, CDR1 is WSHSY and CDR2 SAAADI. The CDR3 contains 13 residues. V was shortened by 0 bases and J by 3 bases, with 3 bases between the two germline ends. The CDR3 spells CASSESDNQPQHF. In nucleotides, the CDR3 is TGCGCCAGCAGTGAGTCTGACAATCAGCCCCAGCATTTT.

The chain employs TRBV11-2 and TRBJ2-5; no firm D call. Trimming shortened V by 5 bases and J by 7 bases, and 8 bases separated the two germline ends. Per the germline V gene, CDR1 is SGHAT and CDR2 is FQNNGV. The CDR3 contains 11 residues. The CDR3 DNA sequence: TGTGCCAGCAGCCCGGCCCGGACCCAGTACTTC. It codes for CASSPARTQYF.

The rearrangement uses TRBV7-2 and TRBJ2-5; TRBD2 aligns across 7 bases. Germline loops: CDR1 SGHTA, CDR2 FQGNSA. With V trimmed by 4 bases and J by 3 bases, 5 bases remained unmatched. The CDR3 is 14 residues long. CDR3: CASSYFLAEETQYF. The CDR3 DNA follows: TGTGCCAGCAGCTACTTCCTAGCGGAAGAGACCCAGTACTTC. The variable domain in full, completed from reference TRBV7-2 and TRBJ2-5, reads GAGVSQSPSNKVTEKGKDVELRCDPISGHTALYWYRQSLGQGLEFLIYFQGNSAPDKSGLPSDRFSAERTGGSVSTLTIQRTQQEDSAVYLCASSYFLAEETQYFGPGTRLLVL.

This clonotype was detected a few times. The chain recombines TRBV7-9 with TRBJ2-1; 7 nucleotides line up with TRBD2. CDR3 length: 16 amino acids. J was trimmed by 3 bases and V by 4 bases; bases with no gene match: 9. Germline CDR1 is SEHNR and CDR2 is FQNEAQ (reference sequence). The CDR3 DNA reads TGTGCCAGCAGCTCGCGGGAGTGGGGACTCTACAATGAGCAGTTCTTC. Its translation is CASSSREWGLYNEQFF.

This clonotype was counted at least ten times. This chain uses TRBV7-2 with TRBJ1-1; no clear D gene. Germline CDR1 reads SGHTA; CDR2 reads FQGNSA. The V end was cut by 5 bases, the J end by 6 bases, with 7 bases between. This CDR3 spans 11 amino acids. Here the CDR3 reads CASSMQSEAFF. The CDR3 DNA is TGTGCCAGCAGCATGCAGTCTGAAGCTTTCTTT.

This clonotype was seen a handful of times. V usage is TRBV10-3 and J usage is TRBJ2-2; unclear D gene. CDR1 is ENHRY, CDR2 SYGVKD, per germline. V was trimmed by 0 bases and J by 3 bases, leaving 8 bases between them. The CDR3 contains 15 residues. The DNA for the CDR3 is TGTGCCATCAGTGAGTCGGGCGTGTACACCGGGGAGCTGTTTTTT. Its translation: CAISESGVYTGELFF.

CDR3 residues: CASSPSSGRAGNMVYEQFF. As DNA, the CDR3 is TGTGCCAGCAGTCCGTCCAGCGGGAGGGCGGGAAACATGGTCTATGAGCAGTTCTTC. This chain joins TRBV25-1 and TRBJ2-1; 10 bases are shared with TRBD2. This CDR3 has 19 residues. With V trimmed by 5 bases and J by 8 bases, 21 bases remained unmatched. The germline CDR1 and CDR2 sequences are MGHDK and SYGVNS.

Only a few counts were recorded for this clonotype. The J gene is TRBJ2-2, the V gene TRBV12-3 or TRBV12-4; 9 bases agree with TRBD2. This CDR3 contains 14 residues. Trimming took 6 bases from V and 5 from J; bases not matched to a gene: 4. CDR3 protein: CASRGLAGTGELFF. In nucleotides, the CDR3 is TGTGCCAGCAGGGGTCTAGCGGGAACCGGGGAGCTGTTTTTT.

The chain combines TRBV18 with TRBJ1-1, with TRBD1 matching 7 bases. The CDR3 length is 15 residues. Unmatched junction bases numbered 9, after V lost 4 bases and J lost 4 bases. CDR1 and CDR2 from the germline V gene are KGHSH and LQKENI. CDR3 residues: CASSLSGGLATEAFF. In nucleotides, the CDR3 is TGTGCCAGCTCACTCTCAGGGGGACTAGCCACTGAAGCTTTCTTT.

V is TRBV7-9 and J is TRBJ2-3, with D hard to call. The CDR3 is made up of 15 amino acids. Germline V gives CDR1 SEHNR, CDR2 FQNEAQ (reference sequence). Trimming shortened V by 2 bases and J by 5 bases, and 14 bases separated the two germline ends. Here the CDR3 DNA reads TGTGCCAGCAGCTTAACCGGGTCCTGGGGAGATACGCAGTATTTT. Translation: CASSLTGSWGDTQYF. Looking up the rest from reference TRBV7-9 and TRBJ2-3 gives the full variable domain: DTGVSQNPRHKITKRGQNVTFRCDPISEHNRLYWYRQTLGQGPEFLTYFQNEAQLEKSRLLSDRFSAERPKGSFSTLEIQRTEQGDSAMYLCASSLTGSWGDTQYFGPGTRLTVL.

The table lists this clonotype with a few counts. The CDR3 coding sequence is TGTGCCAGCAGTTACTATCGACAGGCAACGATCTCTGGAAACACCATATATTTT. This sequence encodes CASSYYRQATISGNTIYF. This sequence joins TRBV6-1 and TRBJ1-3; TRBD1 might be the D (6 bases). Per the germline V gene, CDR1 is MNHNS and CDR2 is SASEGT. V lost 5 bases and J 0 bases, leaving 20 bases between the germline ends. CDR3 size: 18 residues.

The chain has TRBV27 and TRBJ2-3; D is unresolved. Looked up from germline, CDR1 is MNHEY and CDR2 is SMNVEV (reference sequence). The CDR3 has 13 amino acids. The V end lost 8 bases, the J end lost 0 bases, and 9 bases lay between the germline ends. The CDR3 loop is CASARASTDTQYF. CDR3 coding DNA: TGTGCCAGCGCCCGGGCCAGCACAGATACGCAGTATTTT.

The chain employs TRBV5-1 and TRBJ1-1; no firm D call. V gave up 5 bases and J gave up 3 bases, with 14 bases separating them. Looked up from germline, CDR1 is SGHRS and CDR2 is YFSETQ. The CDR3 contains 14 residues. Here the CDR3 DNA reads TGCGCCAGCAGTACTCTCCTAAGCGACACTGAAGCTTTCTTT. Its protein is CASSTLLSDTEAFF.

This chain joins TRBV7-2 and TRBJ2-7; D unresolved. Trimming left V 0 bases short and J 4 bases short, with 7 bases between. Per the germline V gene, CDR1 is SGHTA and CDR2 is FQGNSA. The CDR3 has 13 residues. CDR3 in amino acids: CASSLAAIYEQYF. The CDR3 DNA reads as TGTGCCAGCAGCTTAGCGGCTATTTACGAGCAGTACTTC.

The chain carries TRBV12-3 or TRBV12-4 and TRBJ2-1; 11 bases align to TRBD2. V shed 6 bases, J shed 5 bases, and the junction held 6 bases outside the gene matches. The CDR3 contains 15 residues. The chain's CDR3 is CASRQTSGTHNEQFF. The CDR3 bases are TGTGCCAGCAGACAGACTAGCGGGACTCACAATGAGCAGTTCTTC.

V gene TRBV10-3 combines with J gene TRBJ2-7; 11 bases fit TRBD2. The V gene's germline CDR1 is ENHRY and CDR2 SYGVKD. The ends lost 5 bases at V and 2 bases at J; junction bases unmatched: 2. The CDR3 consists of 14 residues. The CDR3 here is CAISSSGGTYEQYF. The DNA for the CDR3 is TGTGCCATCAGTTCTAGCGGGGGGACCTACGAGCAGTACTTC.

This clonotype was observed a single time. The rearrangement uses TRBV14 and TRBJ1-1; 9 bases match TRBD1. The CDR3 extends over 17 amino acids. Germline V lookup: CDR1 SGHDN, CDR2 FVKESK. Trimming at V came to 3 bases and at J to 3 bases, leaving 11 bases not matched to a gene. CDR3 DNA sequence: TGTGCCAGCAGCCACCTGCGGGACAGGGAGGGCGACACTGAAGCTTTCTTT. Translating gives CASSHLRDREGDTEAFF.

This clonotype was detected only a few times. This chain uses TRBV7-2 with TRBJ1-2; TRBD1 might be the D (6 bases). The CDR3 is 12 amino acids. V was shortened by 5 bases and J by 8 bases, with 12 bases between the two germline ends. The germline gives CDR1 SGHTA, CDR2 FQGNSA. The CDR3 nucleotides read TGTGCCAGCAGCAACAGGGTACGAGGCTACACCTTC. Its protein is CASSNRVRGYTF.